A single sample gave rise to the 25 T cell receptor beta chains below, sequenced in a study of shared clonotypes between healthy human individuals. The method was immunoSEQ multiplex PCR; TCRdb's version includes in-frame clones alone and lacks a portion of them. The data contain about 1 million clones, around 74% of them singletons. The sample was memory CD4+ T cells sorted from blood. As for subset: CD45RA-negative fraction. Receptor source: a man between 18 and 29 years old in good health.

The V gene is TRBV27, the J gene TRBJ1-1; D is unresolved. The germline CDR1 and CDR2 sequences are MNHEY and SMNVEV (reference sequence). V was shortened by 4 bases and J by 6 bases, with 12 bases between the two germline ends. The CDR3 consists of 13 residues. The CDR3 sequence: CASSSLRTAEAFF. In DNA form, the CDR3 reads TGTGCCAGCAGTTCCCTCCGAACGGCTGAAGCTTTCTTT.

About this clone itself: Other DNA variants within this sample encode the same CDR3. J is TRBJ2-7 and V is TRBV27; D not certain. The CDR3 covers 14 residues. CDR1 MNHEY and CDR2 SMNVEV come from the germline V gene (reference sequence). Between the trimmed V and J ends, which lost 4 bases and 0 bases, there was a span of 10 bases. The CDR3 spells CASSSRVSSYEQYF. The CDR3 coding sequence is TGTGCCAGCAGTTCAAGGGTAAGCTCCTACGAGCAGTACTTC.

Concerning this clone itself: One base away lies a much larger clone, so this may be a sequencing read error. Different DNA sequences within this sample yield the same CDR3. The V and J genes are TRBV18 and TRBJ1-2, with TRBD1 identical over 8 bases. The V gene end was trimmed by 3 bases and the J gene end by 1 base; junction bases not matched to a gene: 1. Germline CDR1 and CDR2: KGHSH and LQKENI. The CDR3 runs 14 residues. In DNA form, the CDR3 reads TGTGCCAGCTCACCCGGACAGGGTAACTATGGCTACACCTTC. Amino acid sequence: CASSPGQGNYGYTF.

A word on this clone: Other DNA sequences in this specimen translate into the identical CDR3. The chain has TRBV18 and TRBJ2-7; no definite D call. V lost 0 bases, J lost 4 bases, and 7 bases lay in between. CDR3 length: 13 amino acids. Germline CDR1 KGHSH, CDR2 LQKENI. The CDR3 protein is CASSPPAGYEQYF. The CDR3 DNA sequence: TGTGCCAGCTCACCACCGGCCGGGTACGAGCAGTACTTC.

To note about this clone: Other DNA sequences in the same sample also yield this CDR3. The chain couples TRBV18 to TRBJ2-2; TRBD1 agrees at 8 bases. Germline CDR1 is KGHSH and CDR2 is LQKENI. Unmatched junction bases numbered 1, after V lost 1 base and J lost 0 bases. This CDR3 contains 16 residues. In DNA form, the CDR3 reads TGTGCCAGCTCACCACGACAGGGGCCGAACACCGGGGAGCTGTTTTTT. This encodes CASSPRQGPNTGELFF.

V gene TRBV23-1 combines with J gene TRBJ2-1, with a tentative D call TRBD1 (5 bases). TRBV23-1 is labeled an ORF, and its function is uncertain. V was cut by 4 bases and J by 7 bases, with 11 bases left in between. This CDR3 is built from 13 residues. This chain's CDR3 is CASSLRVGNEQFF. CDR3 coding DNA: TGCGCCAGCAGTCTCAGGGTAGGAAATGAGCAGTTCTTC.

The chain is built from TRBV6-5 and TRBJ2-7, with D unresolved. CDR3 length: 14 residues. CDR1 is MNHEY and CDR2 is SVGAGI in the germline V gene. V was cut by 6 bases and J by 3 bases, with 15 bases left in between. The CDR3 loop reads CASRRDKGLYEQYF. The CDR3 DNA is TGTGCCAGCAGACGCGACAAAGGGCTCTACGAGCAGTACTTC.

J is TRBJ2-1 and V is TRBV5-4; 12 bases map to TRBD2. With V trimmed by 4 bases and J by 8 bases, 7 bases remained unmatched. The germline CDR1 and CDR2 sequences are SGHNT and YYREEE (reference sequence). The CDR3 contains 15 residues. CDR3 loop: CASSVTSGSYDEQFF. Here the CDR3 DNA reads TGTGCCAGCAGCGTGACTAGCGGGAGTTACGATGAGCAGTTCTTC.

CDR3 DNA sequence: TGCGCCAGCAGCCAAGATACAGGGATGTTCTACGAGCAGTACTTC. Translated: CASSQDTGMFYEQYF. J is TRBJ2-7 and V is TRBV4-1; D may be TRBD1 (6 bases). The CDR3 spans 15 residues. V shed 0 bases and J shed 3 bases, with 12 bases lying between them. In germline, CDR1 is MGHRA, CDR2 YSYEKL.

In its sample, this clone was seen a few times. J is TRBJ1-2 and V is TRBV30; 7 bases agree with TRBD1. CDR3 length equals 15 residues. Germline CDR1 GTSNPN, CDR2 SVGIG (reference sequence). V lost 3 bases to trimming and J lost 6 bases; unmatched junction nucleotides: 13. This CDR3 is CAWRGDSGVADGYTF. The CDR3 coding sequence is TGTGCCTGGAGGGGGGACAGCGGCGTCGCGGATGGCTACACCTTC.

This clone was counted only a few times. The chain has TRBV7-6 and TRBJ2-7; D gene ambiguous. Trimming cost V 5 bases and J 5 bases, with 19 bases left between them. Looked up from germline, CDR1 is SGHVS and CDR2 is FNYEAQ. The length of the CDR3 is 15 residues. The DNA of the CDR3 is TGTGCCAGCAGCACTACCCACGTGGGTACCCACGAGCAGTACTTC. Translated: CASSTTHVGTHEQYF.

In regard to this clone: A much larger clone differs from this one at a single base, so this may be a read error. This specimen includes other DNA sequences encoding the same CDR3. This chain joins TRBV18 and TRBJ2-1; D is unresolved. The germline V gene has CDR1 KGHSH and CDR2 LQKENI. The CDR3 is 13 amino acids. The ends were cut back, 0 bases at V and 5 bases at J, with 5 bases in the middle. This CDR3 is CASSPPGDNEQFF. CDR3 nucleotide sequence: TGTGCCAGCTCACCACCGGGTGACAATGAGCAGTTCTTC.

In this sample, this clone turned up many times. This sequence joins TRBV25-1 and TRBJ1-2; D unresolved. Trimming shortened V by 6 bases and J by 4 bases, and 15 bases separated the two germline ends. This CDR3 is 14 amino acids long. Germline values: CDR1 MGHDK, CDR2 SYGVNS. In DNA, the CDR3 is TGTGCCAGCAGCCCTAGCCCAATGAGCTATGGCTACACCTTC. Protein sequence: CASSPSPMSYGYTF.

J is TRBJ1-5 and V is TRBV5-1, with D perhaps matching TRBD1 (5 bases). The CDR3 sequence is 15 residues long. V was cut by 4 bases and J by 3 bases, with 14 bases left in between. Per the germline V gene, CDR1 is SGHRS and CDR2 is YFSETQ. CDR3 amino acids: CASSPYAGSNQPQHF. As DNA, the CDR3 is TGCGCCAGCAGCCCTTACGCAGGGTCCAATCAGCCCCAGCATTTT.

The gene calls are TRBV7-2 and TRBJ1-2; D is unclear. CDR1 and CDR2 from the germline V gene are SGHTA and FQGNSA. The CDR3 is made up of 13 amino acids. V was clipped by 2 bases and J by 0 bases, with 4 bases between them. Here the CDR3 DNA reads TGTGCCAGCAGCTTAATAGCTAACTATGGCTACACCTTC. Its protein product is CASSLIANYGYTF.

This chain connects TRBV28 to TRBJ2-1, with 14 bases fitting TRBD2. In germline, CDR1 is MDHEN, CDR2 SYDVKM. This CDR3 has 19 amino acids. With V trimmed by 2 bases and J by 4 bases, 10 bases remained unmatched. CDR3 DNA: TGTGCCAGCAGTTTAGACCCAGGACTAGCGGGGGGACCTTACAATGAGCAGTTCTTC. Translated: CASSLDPGLAGGPYNEQFF.

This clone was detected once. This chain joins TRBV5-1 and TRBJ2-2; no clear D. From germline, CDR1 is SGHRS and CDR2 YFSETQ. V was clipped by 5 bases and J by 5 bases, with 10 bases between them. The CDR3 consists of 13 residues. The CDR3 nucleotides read TGCGCCAGCAGTCAGAGCGAGACCGGGGAGCTGTTTTTT. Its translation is CASSQSETGELFF.

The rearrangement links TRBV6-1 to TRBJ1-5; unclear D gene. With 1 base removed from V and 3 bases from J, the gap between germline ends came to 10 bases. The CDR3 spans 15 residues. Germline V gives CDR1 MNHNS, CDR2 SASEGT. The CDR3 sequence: CASSEDRTINQPQHF. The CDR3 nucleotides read TGTGCCAGCAGTGAAGACAGAACAATCAATCAGCCCCAGCATTTT.

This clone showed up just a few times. Here the CDR3 reads CTSSNRTVNTEAFF. The CDR3 DNA is TGCACCAGCAGCAACCGGACAGTTAACACTGAAGCTTTCTTT. The V call is TRBV1, the J call TRBJ1-1; the D call in the table, TRBD1, was not verified against the DNA. TRBV1 is classified as a pseudogene. CDR3 length equals 14 residues.

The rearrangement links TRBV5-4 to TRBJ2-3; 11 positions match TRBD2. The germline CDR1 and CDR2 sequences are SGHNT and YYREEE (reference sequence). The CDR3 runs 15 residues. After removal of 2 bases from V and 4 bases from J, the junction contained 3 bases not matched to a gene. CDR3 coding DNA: TGTGCCAGCAGCTTAACTAGCGGGAGTGCAGATACGCAGTATTTT. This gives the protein CASSLTSGSADTQYF.

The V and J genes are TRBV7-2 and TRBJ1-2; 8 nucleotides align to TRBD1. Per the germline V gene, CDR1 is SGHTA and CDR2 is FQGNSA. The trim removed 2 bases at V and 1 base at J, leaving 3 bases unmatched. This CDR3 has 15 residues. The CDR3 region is CASSLKTGDNYGYTF. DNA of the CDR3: TGTGCCAGCAGCTTAAAGACAGGGGATAACTATGGCTACACCTTC. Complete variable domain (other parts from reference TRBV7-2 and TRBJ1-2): GAGVSQSPSNKVTEKGKDVELRCDPISGHTALYWYRQSLGQGLEFLIYFQGNSAPDKSGLPSDRFSAERTGGSVSTLTIQRTQQEDSAVYLCASSLKTGDNYGYTFGSGTRLTVV.

CDR3 nucleotides: TGTGCCCTTGAGGGGCTCCTCGCCGGGACACCTTTTAATTCACCCCTCCACTTT. It specifies CALEGLLAGTPFNSPLHF. This chain uses TRBV6-4 with TRBJ1-6; D is perhaps TRBD1 (6 bases). This CDR3 region has 18 residues. Germline CDR1 reads MRHNA; CDR2 reads SNTAGT. Trimming cost V 11 bases and J 6 bases, with 29 bases left between them.

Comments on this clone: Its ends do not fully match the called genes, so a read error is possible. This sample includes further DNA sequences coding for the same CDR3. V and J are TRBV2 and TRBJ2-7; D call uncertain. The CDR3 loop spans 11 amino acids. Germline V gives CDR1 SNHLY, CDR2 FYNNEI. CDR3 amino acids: CASLDPYEQYF. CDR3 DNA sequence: TGTGCCAGCCTAGATCCTTACGAACAGTACTTC.

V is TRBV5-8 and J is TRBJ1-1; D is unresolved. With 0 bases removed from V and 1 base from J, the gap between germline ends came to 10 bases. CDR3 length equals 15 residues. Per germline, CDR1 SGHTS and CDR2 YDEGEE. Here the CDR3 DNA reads TGTGCCAGCAGCTTGGTACAGCTTAGGAACACTGAAGCTTTCTTT. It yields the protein CASSLVQLRNTEAFF. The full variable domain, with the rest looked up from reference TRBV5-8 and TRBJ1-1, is EAGVTQSPTHLIKTRGQQATLRCSPISGHTSVYWYQQALGLGLQFLLWYDEGEERNRGNFPPRFSGRQFPNYSSELNVNALELEDSALYLCASSLVQLRNTEAFFGQGTRLTVV.

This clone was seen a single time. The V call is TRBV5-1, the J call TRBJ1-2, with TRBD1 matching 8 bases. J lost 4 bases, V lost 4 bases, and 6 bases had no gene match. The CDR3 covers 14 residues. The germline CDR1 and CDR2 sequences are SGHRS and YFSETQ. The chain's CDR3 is CASSDRDRSYGYTF. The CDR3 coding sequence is TGCGCCAGCAGCGACCGGGACAGGTCCTATGGCTACACCTTC.